This TCR beta chain derives from a study of spatial heterogeneity in lung cancer. Study context: An average of more than ten raw reads was observed per unique TCR and UMI combination.

A unique molecular identifier was carried by every single TCR cDNA molecule. A single record per CDR3 protein comes from TCRdb applying MiXCR to the 5' RACE reads. The table includes around 100,000 distinct CDR3 sequences, around 4.8% detected once. This CDR3 has 13 residues. Per the germline V gene, CDR1 is MDHEN and CDR2 is SYDVKM. Trimming pared 6 bases from V and 4 bases from J, leaving 12 bases between. General observations from the study: Of tumor T cells, an estimated coverage of 6.5% to 7% was reached for alpha chains and about 14% for beta chains. Tumoral mutation counts were tracked by counts of expanded intratumoral alpha and beta TCRs.

Worth noting for this clonotype: Its antigen is currently unknown.

Time point meaning: sample taken at primary tumor resection. This TCR came from a male donor with early-stage non-small cell lung cancer. Sample: lung tumor tissue, taken at surgery. This chain joins TRBV28 and TRBJ1-2, with D possibly being TRBD1 (6 bases). CDR3 bases: TGTGCCAGCAGGGCAGGGGCCTTCTATGGCTACACCTTC. This encodes CASRAGAFYGYTF.